The 29 T cell receptor beta chains below all came from one sample that was sequenced in a study of cytomegalovirus exposure and HLA in healthy donors (dated by TCRdb to about 2017). Library preparation employed the immunoSEQ multiplex PCR assay. A mixture of 60 forward primers for TCR Vbeta segments and 13 reverse primers for TCR Jbeta segments was used in the multiplex PCR. This immuneACCESS table, as held by TCRdb, lists in-frame sequences with V and J called but not all clones. Of the missing ones, under half trace to an unresolved V gene in checked studies; the others have no known cause. The sample's table lists a count of more than 100,000 clones. 1.5% to 1.7% of the sample rests with the top ten. Sequencing was done on a sample of PBMCs. These receptors originate from a woman aged 40 to 50 in good health and CMV-seronegative.

This sequence joins TRBV6-1 and TRBJ1-3; 8 bases align to TRBD1. V lost 4 bases, J lost 7 bases, and 9 bases stayed unmatched. The V gene's germline CDR1 is MNHNS and CDR2 SASEGT. The CDR3 contains 15 residues. CDR3 protein: CASSASRTGRNTIYF. The CDR3 coding sequence is TGTGCCAGCAGTGCAAGTAGGACAGGGCGGAACACCATATATTTT.

This sequence joins TRBV5-1 and TRBJ2-3; 10 nucleotides line up with TRBD2. Losses at the gene ends were 0 bases for V and 2 bases for J; bases not matched to a gene: 3. The CDR3 is 16 amino acids. Germline V gene sequence: CDR1 SGHRS, CDR2 YFSETQ. The CDR3 region is CASSLASGGYTDTQYF. The CDR3, as DNA: TGCGCCAGCAGCTTGGCTAGCGGGGGTTACACAGATACGCAGTATTTT. The whole variable domain, filled in from reference TRBV5-1 and TRBJ2-3, reads KAGVTQTPRYLIKTRGQQVTLSCSPISGHRSVSWYQQTPGQGLQFLFEYFSETQRNKGNFPGRFSGRQFSNSRSEMNVSTLELGDSALYLCASSLASGGYTDTQYFGPGTRLTVL.

This chain links TRBV19 with TRBJ2-3; 7 bases are a match to TRBD1. This CDR3 is 16 amino acids long. In germline, CDR1 is LNHDA, CDR2 SQIVND (reference sequence). Trimming removed 5 bases from V and 2 bases from J; junction bases left unmatched: 10. CDR3 residues: CASSDRQGLATDTQYF. The CDR3 DNA reads TGTGCCAGTAGTGATCGACAGGGTCTCGCCACAGATACGCAGTATTTT.

V usage is TRBV6-5 and J usage is TRBJ1-3, with a tentative D call TRBD1 (6 bases). The germline gives CDR1 MNHEY, CDR2 SVGAGI. The ends were cut back, 6 bases at V and 0 bases at J, with 12 bases in the middle. The CDR3 length is 15 residues. In nucleotides, the CDR3 is TGTGCCAGCAGCAGGGGTACTAGCTCTGGAAACACCATATATTTT. Its protein product is CASSRGTSSGNTIYF.

The rearrangement uses TRBV18 and TRBJ2-1; D possibly corresponds to TRBD2 (6 bases). Germline V lookup: CDR1 KGHSH, CDR2 LQKENI. The germline V and J ends were trimmed by 1 base and 7 bases, with 17 bases remaining between them. The CDR3 runs to 16 residues. The CDR3 DNA follows: TGTGCCAGCTCACCACTTTCCGGCAGGGCGGGGAATGAGCAGTTCTTC. Translation: CASSPLSGRAGNEQFF.

This chain connects TRBV28 to TRBJ2-4; D is possibly TRBD2 (5 bases). V lost 5 bases and J 2 bases, leaving 16 bases between the germline ends. The CDR3 length is 16 residues. Germline V gene data show CDR1 as MDHEN and CDR2 as SYDVKM. CDR3 sequence reads: CASSPRLRETKNIQYF. The CDR3 DNA sequence: TGTGCCAGCAGTCCCCGACTACGGGAAACCAAAAACATTCAGTACTTC.

The V gene is TRBV28, the J gene TRBJ1-3; possible D gene TRBD1, 6 bases. Germline V gives CDR1 MDHEN, CDR2 SYDVKM. V lost 2 bases to trimming and J lost 3 bases, with 8 bases between them. This CDR3 contains 14 residues. CDR3 bases: TGTGCCAGCAGTTTACAGGGGAGTGGAAACACCATATATTTT. This sequence encodes CASSLQGSGNTIYF.

DNA of the CDR3: TGTGCCAGCAGTGCCTCAGGGGGGGCGGTAACAGATACGCAGTATTTT. Its translation: CASSASGGAVTDTQYF. The J gene is TRBJ2-3, the V gene TRBV6-4, with D perhaps TRBD1 or TRBD2 (7 bases each). The germline CDR1 and CDR2 sequences are MRHNA and SNTAGT. This CDR3 is built from 16 residues. Deletions cut 4 bases from V and 3 bases from J, with 17 bases between.

The CDR3 here is CASSRQRGQGTLGGYTF. The CDR3, as DNA: TGTGCCAGCAGCCGACAAAGGGGGCAGGGGACATTGGGTGGCTACACCTTC. The chain couples TRBV7-2 to TRBJ1-2; the match to TRBD1 covers 7 bases. This CDR3 comprises 17 residues. Germline V CDR1 and CDR2: SGHTA, FQGNSA. V lost 5 bases and J lost 7; bases outside the gene matches: 19.

V usage is TRBV4-1 and J usage is TRBJ1-2, with 7 bases matching TRBD1. The CDR3 covers 15 residues. V shed 5 bases, J shed 5 bases, and the junction held 11 bases outside the gene matches. Germline CDR1 and CDR2: MGHRA and YSYEKL. The CDR3 sequence is CASSKMTGNGYGYTF. CDR3 in DNA: TGCGCCAGCAGCAAAATGACAGGGAACGGGTATGGCTACACCTTC.

The J gene is TRBJ1-4, the V gene TRBV18, with 8 nucleotides matching TRBD1. CDR1 KGHSH and CDR2 LQKENI come from the germline V gene. The CDR3 spans 15 residues. Germline trimming cut 3 bases from V and 6 bases from J; bases unmatched to any gene: 6. The CDR3: CASSPRTGSDEKLFF. For the CDR3, the DNA is TGTGCCAGCTCACCTCGGACAGGGAGCGATGAAAAACTGTTTTTT.

The chain recombines TRBV19 with TRBJ1-1; 8 bases agree with TRBD1. Germline-derived CDR1 and CDR2 are LNHDA and SQIVND (reference sequence). V trimming: 5 bases; J trimming: 3 bases; junction bases outside the gene matches: 5. This CDR3 has 14 amino acids. The CDR3 coding sequence is TGTGCCAGTAGTTTAACAGGGGGGTACACTGAAGCTTTCTTT. Protein: CASSLTGGYTEAFF.

The genes are TRBV5-1 and TRBJ2-1, with unresolved D. The V gene lost 4 bases and the J gene lost 5 bases, with 10 bases spanning the gap. From germline, CDR1 is SGHRS and CDR2 YFSETQ. This CDR3 has 13 amino acids. DNA of the CDR3: TGCGCCAGCAGCAGTCTTGAGGACAATGAGCAGTTCTTC. Translating it yields CASSSLEDNEQFF.

V usage is TRBV18 and J usage is TRBJ1-2; 7 bases match TRBD1. Per the germline V gene, CDR1 is KGHSH and CDR2 is LQKENI. The trim removed 0 bases at V and 6 bases at J, leaving 4 bases unmatched. The CDR3 sequence is 14 residues long. The CDR3 reads CASSPPTGPDGYTF. In DNA form, the CDR3 reads TGTGCCAGCTCACCACCGACAGGGCCCGATGGCTACACCTTC.

The chain recombines TRBV10-3 with TRBJ2-1; TRBD2 matches 10 bases. Germline CDR1 is ENHRY and CDR2 is SYGVKD. J was trimmed by 7 bases and V by 1 base; bases with no gene match: 16. The CDR3 extends over 19 amino acids. Here the CDR3 DNA reads TGTGCCATCAGTGAGTATGTTAGCGGGGGGCCGGACGCAAGGAATGAGCAGTTCTTC. Amino acid sequence: CAISEYVSGGPDARNEQFF.

The chain combines TRBV14 with TRBJ2-1, with a weak D call TRBD2 (5 bases). V lost 5 bases, J lost 2 bases, and 13 bases lay in between. Germline CDR1 and CDR2: SGHDN and FVKESK. The CDR3 consists of 15 residues. For the CDR3, the DNA is TGTGCCAGCAGCGTCCCGGGAAATACCTACAATGAGCAGTTCTTC. Translating it yields CASSVPGNTYNEQFF.

The CDR3 DNA sequence: TGTGCCAGCAGCTTAACCCTGCACGGACGAGGGACTGAAGCTTTCTTT. Encoded protein: CASSLTLHGRGTEAFF. The V and J genes are TRBV5-6 and TRBJ1-1; D unclear. V lost 2 bases and J lost 5, with 19 bases in between. Germline CDR1 SGHDT, CDR2 YYEEEE. The CDR3 length is 16 residues.

The chain is built from TRBV5-4 and TRBJ2-1; perhaps TRBD1 as D (5 bases). V was trimmed by 1 base and J by 5 bases, leaving 7 bases between them. CDR3 length: 13 amino acids. Germline V gene sequence: CDR1 SGHNT, CDR2 YYREEE (reference sequence). Here the CDR3 reads CASSLTRDNEQFF. The CDR3 DNA reads as TGTGCCAGCAGCTTGACCAGGGACAATGAGCAGTTCTTC.

The chain uses TRBV19 and TRBJ1-2; D is unclear. Germline V gene data show CDR1 as LNHDA and CDR2 as SQIVND (reference sequence). Trimming shortened V by 4 bases and J by 3 bases, and 12 bases separated the two germline ends. The CDR3 runs 14 residues. The CDR3 DNA reads as TGTGCCAGTAGTACCGGGGATCCTTACTATGGCTACACCTTC. This gives the protein CASSTGDPYYGYTF.

The chain recombines TRBV5-6 with TRBJ2-3; 8 bases agree with TRBD1. This CDR3 has 18 amino acids. Trimming cost V 4 bases and J 7 bases; bases outside gene matches: 20. Germline V gives CDR1 SGHDT, CDR2 YYEEEE. CDR3 nucleotide sequence: TGTGCCAGCAGCGGACAGGGCATCTCGGCACGAGTAGAGTATACGCAGTATTTT. Its protein is CASSGQGISARVEYTQYF.

This chain uses TRBV11-2 with TRBJ2-3; the D gene is possibly TRBD2 (6 bases). V shed 11 bases and J shed 10 bases, with 19 bases lying between them. The germline gives CDR1 SGHAT, CDR2 FQNNGV. The CDR3 contains 12 residues. CDR3 DNA sequence: TGTGCCGGCGGGATAGACCCCCGCTCGCAGTATTTT. Its protein product is CAGGIDPRSQYF.

The chain joins TRBV2 to TRBJ1-2; 9 bases match TRBD1. In germline, CDR1 is SNHLY, CDR2 FYNNEI. The CDR3 runs 14 residues. V trimming: 10 bases; J trimming: 5 bases; junction bases outside the gene matches: 11. The chain's CDR3 is CATSRTGEKYGYTF. In DNA form, the CDR3 reads TGTGCCACCTCAAGGACAGGGGAAAAATATGGCTACACCTTC.

The chain combines TRBV7-9 with TRBJ1-1, with D unclear. There are 15 residues in the CDR3. From germline, CDR1 is SEHNR and CDR2 FQNEAQ (reference sequence). Trimming took off 3 bases at V and 5 bases at J, with 16 bases between the two ends. The CDR3 loop reads CASSFPGNGATEAFF. CDR3 in DNA: TGTGCCAGCAGCTTTCCGGGGAACGGTGCGACTGAAGCTTTCTTT.

The gene calls are TRBV4-2 and TRBJ2-5, with 7 bases fitting TRBD1. Near its end, the DNA agrees better with TRBJ2-7, so the J call may be wrong. The germline V gene has CDR1 LGHNA and CDR2 YNFKEQ. This CDR3 has 16 amino acids. CDR3 in amino acids: CASSQSGTVDTHEQYF. The CDR3 region has the DNA TGTGCCAGCAGCCAATCCGGGACAGTTGACACCCACGAGCAGTACTTC.

The CDR3 loop reads CASSLVAGRVNEQFF. CDR3 bases: TGTGCCAGCAGCTTAGTAGCGGGGAGGGTCAATGAGCAGTTCTTC. This chain connects TRBV7-2 to TRBJ2-1, with 8 positions matching TRBD2. This CDR3 has 15 amino acids. Per germline, CDR1 SGHTA and CDR2 FQGNSA. The trim removed 1 base at V and 6 bases at J, leaving 5 bases unmatched.

The V and J genes are TRBV7-2 and TRBJ2-7; a weak D match, TRBD1 (6 bases). Trimming took off 4 bases at V and 3 bases at J, with 25 bases between the two ends. Germline values: CDR1 SGHTA, CDR2 FQGNSA. This CDR3 contains 18 residues. CDR3 DNA sequence: TGTGCCAGCAGCTCCCCGACAGGACACGGGTCAGGTTTCTACGAGCAGTACTTC. Translating gives CASSSPTGHGSGFYEQYF. Variable domain in full (rest from reference TRBV7-2 and TRBJ2-7): GAGVSQSPSNKVTEKGKDVELRCDPISGHTALYWYRQSLGQGLEFLIYFQGNSAPDKSGLPSDRFSAERTGGSVSTLTIQRTQQEDSAVYLCASSSPTGHGSGFYEQYFGPGTRLTVT.

The chain is built from TRBV11-2 and TRBJ1-6; the D gene is possibly TRBD1 (6 bases). This CDR3 contains 17 residues. CDR1 is SGHAT, CDR2 FQNNGV, per germline. The ends were cut back, 5 bases at V and 9 bases at J, with 23 bases in the middle. The CDR3 region has the DNA TGTGCCAGCAGCCCCGAGGGGGTAGTTGAGAATAGTTCACCCCTCCACTTT. Encoded protein: CASSPEGVVENSSPLHF.

The J gene is TRBJ2-3, the V gene TRBV5-1; 8 bases are shared with TRBD2. The CDR3 covers 15 residues. V was clipped by 4 bases and J by 6 bases; unmatched bases: 10. Germline CDR1 SGHRS, CDR2 YFSETQ. The DNA for the CDR3 is TGCGCCAGCAGCCCCTCCCCGGGAGGGAGGGATACGCAGTATTTT. Its translation: CASSPSPGGRDTQYF.

The chain links TRBV19 to TRBJ1-5, with D unclear. Per germline, CDR1 LNHDA and CDR2 SQIVND (reference sequence). Trimming left V 5 bases short and J 3 bases short, with 8 bases between. CDR3 size: 13 residues. In nucleotides, the CDR3 is TGTGCCAGTAGTCCACAGCTCAATCAGCCCCAGCATTTT. It encodes CASSPQLNQPQHF.